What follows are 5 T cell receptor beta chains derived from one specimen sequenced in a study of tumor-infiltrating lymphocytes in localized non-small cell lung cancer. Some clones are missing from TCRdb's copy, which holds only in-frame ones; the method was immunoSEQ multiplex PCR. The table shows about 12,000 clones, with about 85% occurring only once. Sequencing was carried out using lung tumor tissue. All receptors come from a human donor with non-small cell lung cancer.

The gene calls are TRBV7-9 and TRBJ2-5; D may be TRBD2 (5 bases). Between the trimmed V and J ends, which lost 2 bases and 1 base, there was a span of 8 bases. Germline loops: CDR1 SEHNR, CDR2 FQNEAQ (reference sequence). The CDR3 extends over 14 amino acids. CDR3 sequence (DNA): TGTGCCAGCAGCTTACCTCGGGGCCAAGAGACCCAGTACTTC. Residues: CASSLPRGQETQYF.

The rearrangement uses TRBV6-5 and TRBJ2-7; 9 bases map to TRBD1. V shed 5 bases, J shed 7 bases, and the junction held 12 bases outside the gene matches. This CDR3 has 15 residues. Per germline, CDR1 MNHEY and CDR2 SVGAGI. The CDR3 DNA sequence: TGTGCCAGCAGTCTGCAGGACAGGGGTCGAGGTGAGCAGTACTTC. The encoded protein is CASSLQDRGRGEQYF.

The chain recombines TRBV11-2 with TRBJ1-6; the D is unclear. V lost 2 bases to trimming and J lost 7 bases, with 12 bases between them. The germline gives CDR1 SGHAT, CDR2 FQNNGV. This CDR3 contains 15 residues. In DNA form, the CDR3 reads TGTGCCAGCAGCTTAAACTTTCGGGAGAATTCACCCCTCCACTTT. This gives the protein CASSLNFRENSPLHF.

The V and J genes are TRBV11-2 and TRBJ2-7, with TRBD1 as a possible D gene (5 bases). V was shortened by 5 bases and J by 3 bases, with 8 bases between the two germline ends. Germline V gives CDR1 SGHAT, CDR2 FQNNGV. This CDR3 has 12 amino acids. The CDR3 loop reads CASSPTDYEQYF. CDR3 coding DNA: TGTGCCAGCAGCCCGACAGACTACGAGCAGTACTTC. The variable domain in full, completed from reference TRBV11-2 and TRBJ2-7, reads EAGVAQSPRYKIIEKRQSVAFWCNPISGHATLYWYQQILGQGPKLLIQFQNNGVVDDSQLPKDRFSAERLKGVDSTLKIQPAKLEDSAVYLCASSPTDYEQYFGPGTRLTVT.

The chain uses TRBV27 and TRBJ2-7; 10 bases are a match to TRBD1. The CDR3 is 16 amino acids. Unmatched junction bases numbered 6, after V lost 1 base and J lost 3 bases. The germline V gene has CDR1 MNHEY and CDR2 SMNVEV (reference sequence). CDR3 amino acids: CASSLLRGQGLYEQYF. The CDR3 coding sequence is TGTGCCAGCAGTTTATTAAGGGGACAGGGGCTCTACGAGCAGTACTTC.